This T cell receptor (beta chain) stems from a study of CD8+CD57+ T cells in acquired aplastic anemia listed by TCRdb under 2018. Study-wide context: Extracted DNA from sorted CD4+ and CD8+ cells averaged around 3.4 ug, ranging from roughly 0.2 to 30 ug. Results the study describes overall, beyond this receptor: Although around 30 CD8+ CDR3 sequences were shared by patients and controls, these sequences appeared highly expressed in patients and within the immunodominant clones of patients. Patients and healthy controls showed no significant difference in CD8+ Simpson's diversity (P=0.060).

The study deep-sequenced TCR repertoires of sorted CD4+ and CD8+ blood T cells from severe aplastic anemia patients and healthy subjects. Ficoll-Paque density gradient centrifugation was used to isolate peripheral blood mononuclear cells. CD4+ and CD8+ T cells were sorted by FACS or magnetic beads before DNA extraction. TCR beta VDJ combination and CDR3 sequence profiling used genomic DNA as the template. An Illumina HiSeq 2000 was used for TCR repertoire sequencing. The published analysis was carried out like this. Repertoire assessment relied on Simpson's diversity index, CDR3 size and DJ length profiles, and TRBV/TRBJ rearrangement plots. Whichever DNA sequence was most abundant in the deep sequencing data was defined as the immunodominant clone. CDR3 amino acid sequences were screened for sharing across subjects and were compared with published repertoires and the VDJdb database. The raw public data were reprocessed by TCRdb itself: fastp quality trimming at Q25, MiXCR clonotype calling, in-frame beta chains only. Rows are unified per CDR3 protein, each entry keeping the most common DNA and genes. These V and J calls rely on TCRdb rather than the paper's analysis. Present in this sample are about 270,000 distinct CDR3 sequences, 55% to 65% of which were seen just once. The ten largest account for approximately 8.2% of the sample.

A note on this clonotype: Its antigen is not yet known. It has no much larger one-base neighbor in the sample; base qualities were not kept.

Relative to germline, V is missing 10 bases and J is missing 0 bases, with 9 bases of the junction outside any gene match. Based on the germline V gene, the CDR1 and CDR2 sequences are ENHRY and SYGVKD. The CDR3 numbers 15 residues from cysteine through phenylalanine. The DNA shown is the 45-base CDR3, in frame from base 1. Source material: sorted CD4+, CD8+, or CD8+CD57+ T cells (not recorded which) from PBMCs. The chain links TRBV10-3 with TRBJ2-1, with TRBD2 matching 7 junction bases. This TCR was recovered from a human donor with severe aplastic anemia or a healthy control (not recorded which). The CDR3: CASRPGGNSYNEQFF. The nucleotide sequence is TGTGCCAGCAGACCCGGGGGGAACTCCTACAATGAGCAGTTCTTC.